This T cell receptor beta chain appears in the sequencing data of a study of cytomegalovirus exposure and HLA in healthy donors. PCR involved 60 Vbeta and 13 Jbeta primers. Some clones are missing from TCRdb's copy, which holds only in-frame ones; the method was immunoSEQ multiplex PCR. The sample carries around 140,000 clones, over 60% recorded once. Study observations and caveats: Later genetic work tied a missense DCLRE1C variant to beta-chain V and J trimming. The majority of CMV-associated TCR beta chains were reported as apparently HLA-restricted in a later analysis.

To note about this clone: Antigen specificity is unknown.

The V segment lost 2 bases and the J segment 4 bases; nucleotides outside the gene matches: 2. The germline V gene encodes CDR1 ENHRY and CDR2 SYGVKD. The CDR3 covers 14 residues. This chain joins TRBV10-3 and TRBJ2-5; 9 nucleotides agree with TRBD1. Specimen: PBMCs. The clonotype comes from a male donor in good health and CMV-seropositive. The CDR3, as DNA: TGTGCCATCAGTGAGACAGGGGGCCCAGAGACCCAGTACTTC. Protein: CAISETGGPETQYF.